The rows below give T cell receptor beta chains drawn from one sample of a study of graft-versus-host responses after intestinal transplantation. What these receptors recognize is not known. The data were produced by immunoSEQ multiplex PCR, yet TCRdb's version contains in-frame clones alone and is incomplete. The sample lists 38,000 or so clones; about 95% were seen once. The sample consisted of unstimulated CD8+ T cells sorted from spleen or lymph node cells, taken before transplant. These receptors were obtained from a human donor who was the organ donor for an intestinal transplant. The CDR3 runs from the conserved cysteine through the conserved F or W. Each record gives: J gene, clone size, D gene, V gene, CDR3 DNA, CDR3 protein. The D gene is left open where the match is weak. Clone size appears in some rows only: once, few, many, or a class for an expanded clone.

>TRBJ2-1|NA|NA|TRBV27
TGTGCCAGCAGTCCCCTCCTTCCATCTGAAGGCAGACCAACTTCATCCTACAATGAGCAGTTCTTC
CASSPLLPSEGRPTSSYNEQFF
>TRBJ2-7|NA|TRBD1|TRBV5-1
TGCGCCAGCAGCTGGACGGGACAGGGATACGAGCAGTACTTC
CASSWTGQGYEQYF
>TRBJ2-2|NA|NA|TRBV27
TGTGCCAGCAGGTTTTTGGGATCCCATCCCGGGGAGCTGTTTTTT
CASRFLGSHPGELFF
>TRBJ1-2|NA|NA|TRBV13
TGTGCCAGCAGCCTTGAGATGCGGGGCTACACCTTC
CASSLEMRGYTF
>TRBJ2-2|NA|TRBD2|TRBV7-3
TGTGCCAGCAGCCCTCGGACTAGCGGGGACACCGGGGAGCTGTTTTTT
CASSPRTSGDTGELFF
>TRBJ2-2|NA|NA|TRBV4-3
TGCGCCAGCAGCCAAGGGATCGGATACAACACCGGGGAGCTGTTTTTT
CASSQGIGYNTGELFF
>TRBJ1-2|NA|NA|TRBV7-9
TGTGCCAGCAGCTCAGGGGTTCACTATGGCTACACCTTC
CASSSGVHYGYTF
>TRBJ2-5|NA|NA|TRBV7-9
TGTGCCAGCAGCTTCGGGACTGGGGGCTGGACCCAGTACTTC
CASSFGTGGWTQYF
>TRBJ2-1|NA|TRBD1|TRBV2
TGTGCCAGTGAGGGGGCCTCCTACAATGAGCAGTTCTTC
CASEGASYNEQFF
>TRBJ2-7|NA|NA|TRBV27
TGTGCCAGTGGGGGCCAGGTAGGGGACGAGCAGTACTTC
CASGGQVGDEQYF
>TRBJ2-2|NA|TRBD2|TRBV7-9
TGTGCCAGCAGCTTCACTAGCGGGGGGCCCAACACCGGGGAGCTGTTTTTT
CASSFTSGGPNTGELFF
>TRBJ2-7|NA|TRBD1|TRBV5-4
TGTGCCAGCAGCCCCGGGACAGGGCCCTACGAGCAGTACTTC
CASSPGTGPYEQYF
>TRBJ2-3|NA|NA|TRBV14
TGTGCCAGCAGCCCGACCCCTTATACGCAGTATTTT
CASSPTPYTQYF
>TRBJ2-5|NA|NA|TRBV29-1
TGCAGTGCCGAAGGGCTTCCTTTAGAGACCCAGTACTTC
CSAEGLPLETQYF
>TRBJ2-3|NA|NA|TRBV7-9
TGTGCCAGCAGCCAGGGGAAGGCGACAGATACGCAGTATTTT
CASSQGKATDTQYF
>TRBJ1-1|NA|NA|TRBV18
TGTGCCAGCTCATTACAGGGATTGAACACTGAAGCTTTCTTT
CASSLQGLNTEAFF
>TRBJ1-2|NA|NA|TRBV5-6
TGTGCCAGCAGCTTAGCCGGGGCTAACTATGGCTACACCTTC
CASSLAGANYGYTF
>TRBJ1-3|NA|NA|TRBV27
TGTGCCAGCAGTCCCGGAACCTCTGGAAACACCATATATTTT
CASSPGTSGNTIYF
>TRBJ2-5|NA|NA|TRBV11-1
TGTGCCAGCAGCTTAGATTCCGGGGTCGAGACCCAGTACTTC
CASSLDSGVETQYF
>TRBJ1-1|once|TRBD1|TRBV7-8
TGTGCCAGCAGCTTAGACAGGGGCTCTGAAGCTTTCTTT
CASSLDRGSEAFF
>TRBJ1-1|NA|NA|TRBV6-1
TGTGCCAGCACTCAACAGGGAATGAGGGCTGAAGCTTTCTTT
CASTQQGMRAEAFF
>TRBJ2-1|NA|NA|TRBV25-1
TGTGCCAGCAGTGTTCTACTCGCTAATGAGCAGTTCTTC
CASSVLLANEQFF
>TRBJ2-7|NA|NA|TRBV4-3
TGCGCCAGCAGCCAAGCTAACTCCTACGAGCAGTACTTC
CASSQANSYEQYF
>TRBJ2-5|NA|TRBD1|TRBV29-1
TGCAGCGTTGAAGATCTTGGTGGCAGGGGGAGAGAGACCCAGTACTTC
CSVEDLGGRGRETQYF
>TRBJ2-3|NA|TRBD2|TRBV6-1
TGTGCCAGCATAAGCGGGGTCGATACGCAGTATTTT
CASISGVDTQYF
>TRBJ1-2|NA|NA|TRBV6-6
TGTGCCAGCAGGCGACAGGTTAACTATGGCTACACCTTC
CASRRQVNYGYTF
>TRBJ1-1|NA|NA|TRBV18
TGTGCCAGCTCACTAGAAAAGGCGAGGTTCACTGAAGCTTTCTTT
CASSLEKARFTEAFF
>TRBJ2-2|once|NA|TRBV4-1
TGCGCCAGCAGCCAAGAATGGGGTTTAGTTACCGGGGAGCTGTTTTTT
CASSQEWGLVTGELFF
>TRBJ2-3|NA|NA|TRBV4-3
TGCGCCAGCAGCCAAGATGAGGTTACGCAGTATTTT
CASSQDEVTQYF
>TRBJ2-2|NA|NA|TRBV21-1
TGTGCCAGCAGCAAAAGGGAACTCGCGAACACCGGGGAGCTGTTTTTT
CASSKRELANTGELFF
>TRBJ2-7|NA|TRBD1|TRBV30
TGTGCCTGGGGGGGGACAGGTTGGAGCTCCTACGAGCAGTACTTC
CAWGGTGWSSYEQYF
>TRBJ2-6|NA|TRBD1|TRBV11-2
TGTGCCAGCAGCCAACGGACAGGGCTCTTCTTCTCTGGGGCCAACGTCCTGACTTTC
CASSQRTGLFFSGANVLTF
>TRBJ2-5|NA|TRBD1|TRBV6-4
TGTGCCAGCAGGACAGGGCGACATGGGACCCAGTACTTC
CASRTGRHGTQYF
>TRBJ2-7|NA|NA|TRBV5-1
TGCGCCAGCAGCTCAGCCGGGACCGCCCACTACGAGCAGTACTTC
CASSSAGTAHYEQYF
>TRBJ2-1|NA|TRBD2|TRBV7-7
TGTGCTAGCAGCTTAGCCCCCCTAGCGGGGGCCTCCTACAATGAGCAGTTCTTC
CASSLAPLAGASYNEQFF
>TRBJ2-1|NA|TRBD1|TRBV13
TGTGCCAGCACCGACAGGGGGAATGAGCAGTTCTTC
CASTDRGNEQFF
>TRBJ2-3|once|NA|TRBV7-9
NA
CASGLNAQIRSILAHTQYF
>TRBJ2-7|NA|NA|TRBV7-2
TGTGCCAGCAGTCACGGCAGGTCGGGCTACGAGCAGTACTTC
CASSHGRSGYEQYF
>TRBJ1-1|NA|NA|TRBV19
TGTGCCAGTAGTATTGGACCCTGGACTGAAGCTTTCTTT
CASSIGPWTEAFF
>TRBJ2-3|NA|NA|TRBV10-2
TGCGCCAGCAGTGGATTAGCGGTGTCTAGCACAGATACGCAGTATTTT
CASSGLAVSSTDTQYF
>TRBJ2-3|NA|NA|TRBV7-6
TGTGCCAGCAGAGGCGGAGTGGGGAGAGATACGCAGTATTTT
CASRGGVGRDTQYF
>TRBJ2-2|NA|NA|TRBV5-4
TGTGCCAGCAGCTCCCCTACTAGCCCCGGGGAGCTGTTTTTT
CASSSPTSPGELFF
>TRBJ1-6|NA|NA|TRBV19
TGTGCCAGTAGTATCGGAGGTTCACCCCTCCACTTT
CASSIGGSPLHF
>TRBJ1-1|NA|NA|TRBV4-3
TGCGCCAGCAGCCAAGCCCTTGGGGGAGTCACTGAAGCTTTCTTT
CASSQALGGVTEAFF
>TRBJ1-5|NA|NA|TRBV2
TGTGCCAGCGGGTCAACTGATCAGCCCCAGCATTTT
CASGSTDQPQHF
>TRBJ2-1|NA|TRBD2|TRBV13
TGTGCCAGCAGCTTTACCCAATCTAGCGGGGGCGGATTATACAATGAGCAGTTCTTC
CASSFTQSSGGGLYNEQFF
>TRBJ2-7|NA|NA|TRBV19
TGTGCCAGTAGTATAGAGTCGAAGTCCTACGAGCAGTACTTC
CASSIESKSYEQYF
>TRBJ2-5|NA|TRBD2|TRBV7-6
TGTGCCAGCAGCTCAAGCGGGGCAGTACCCCAGTACTTC
CASSSSGAVPQYF
>TRBJ1-4|NA|NA|TRBV6-6
TGTGCCAGCAGTACCGGACAAGATCGGTATGAAAAACTGTTTTTT
CASSTGQDRYEKLFF
>TRBJ1-1|once|NA|TRBV18
TGTGCCAGCTCCCCCGGGGCGGGGACTGAAGCTTTCTTT
CASSPGAGTEAFF
>TRBJ2-1|NA|TRBD1|TRBV4-3
TGCGCCAGCAGCCAAGTCGAGGGGGCGCGGATCTACAATGAGCAGTTCTTC
CASSQVEGARIYNEQFF
>TRBJ2-1|NA|TRBD2|TRBV7-3
TGTGCCAGCAGTCCCCTTAGCGGGTCCCGCGGCAATGAGCAGTTCTTC
CASSPLSGSRGNEQFF
>TRBJ2-5|NA|TRBD2|TRBV2
TGTGCCAGCACCCAGTCCGGGGGGGTCCAAGAGGCCCAGTACTTC
CASTQSGGVQEAQYF
>TRBJ1-2|NA|TRBD1|TRBV7-9
TGTGCCAGCAGCCAATACGACCGGGACAGGGGTGGCTACACCTTC
CASSQYDRDRGGYTF
>TRBJ1-1|NA|NA|TRBV19
TGTGCCAGTAGTATTGACGGCCGGAGCACTGAAGCTTTCTTT
CASSIDGRSTEAFF